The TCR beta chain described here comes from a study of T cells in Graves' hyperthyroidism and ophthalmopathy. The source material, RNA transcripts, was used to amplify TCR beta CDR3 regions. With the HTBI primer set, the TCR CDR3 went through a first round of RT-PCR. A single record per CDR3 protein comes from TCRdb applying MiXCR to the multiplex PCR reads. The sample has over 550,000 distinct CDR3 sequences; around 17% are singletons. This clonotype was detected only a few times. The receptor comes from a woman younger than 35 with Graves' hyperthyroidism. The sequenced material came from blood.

Here the CDR3 reads CASSPGLAGKDEQFF. The CDR3 DNA follows: TGTGCCAGCAGCCCCGGACTAGCGGGAAAAGATGAGCAGTTCTTC. The chain uses TRBV6-2 or TRBV6-3 and TRBJ2-1; 12 nucleotides agree with TRBD2. The germline V gene has CDR1 MNHEY and CDR2 SVGEGT. J gave up 8 bases and V 6 bases, and 8 bases lay outside the gene matches. The CDR3 is made up of 15 amino acids.